These T cell receptor beta chains were read from a single sample in a study of cytomegalovirus exposure and HLA in healthy donors. Sequencing was performed with immunoSEQ multiplex PCR; in TCRdb, only in-frame clones are kept and a portion is missing. The profile shows about 80,000 clones, roughly 80% of them singletons. The material sequenced was PBMCs. Source of these receptors: a human donor in good health. CDR3s include the opening cysteine and the closing phenylalanine or tryptophan. The order of the fields is D gene, V gene, J gene, clone size, CDR3 protein, CDR3 DNA. D genes are given only for firm matches. The size of a clone is reported for some rows only, either as once, few or many, or as a class for expanded clones.

D gene: .
V gene: TRBV5-4
J gene: TRBJ1-1
clone size: .
CDR3 protein: CASSLTGQYTEAFF
CDR3 DNA: TGTGCCAGCAGCTTGACAGGACAGTACACTGAAGCTTTCTTT

D gene: TRBD2
V gene: TRBV5-1
J gene: TRBJ2-2
clone size: .
CDR3 protein: CASSLAWGGVNTGELFF
CDR3 DNA: TGCGCCAGCAGCTTGGCCTGGGGAGGGGTGAACACCGGGGAGCTGTTTTTT

D gene: TRBD1
V gene: TRBV7-9
J gene: TRBJ1-2
clone size: .
CDR3 protein: CASSPGTGYGYTF
CDR3 DNA: TGTGCCAGCAGCCCTGGGACAGGCTATGGCTACACCTTC

D gene: TRBD1
V gene: TRBV9
J gene: TRBJ1-5
clone size: once
CDR3 protein: CASSVGAGGKNQPQHF
CDR3 DNA: TGTGCCAGCAGCGTAGGCGCAGGGGGCAAAAATCAGCCCCAGCATTTT

D gene: .
V gene: TRBV6-5
J gene: TRBJ2-1
clone size: .
CDR3 protein: CASSYSRGDNEQFF
CDR3 DNA: TGTGCCAGCAGTTACTCGCGGGGAGACAATGAGCAGTTCTTC

D gene: .
V gene: TRBV2
J gene: TRBJ1-1
clone size: .
CDR3 protein: CASSPSPRALNTEAFF
CDR3 DNA: TGTGCCAGCAGTCCCTCGCCCAGGGCCCTGAACACTGAAGCTTTCTTT

D gene: TRBD1
V gene: TRBV7-8
J gene: TRBJ1-3
clone size: .
CDR3 protein: CASSDGQGARNTIYF
CDR3 DNA: TGTGCCAGCAGCGACGGACAGGGGGCTAGAAACACCATATATTTT

D gene: .
V gene: TRBV5-6
J gene: TRBJ2-3
clone size: .
CDR3 protein: CASSLVRGDTQYF
CDR3 DNA: TGTGCCAGCAGCTTGGTGCGCGGAGATACGCAGTATTTT

D gene: .
V gene: TRBV4-3
J gene: TRBJ2-7
clone size: .
CDR3 protein: CASSQEYVGGGAYEQYF
CDR3 DNA: TGCGCCAGCAGCCAAGAATATGTTGGTGGCGGGGCCTACGAGCAGTACTTC

D gene: .
V gene: TRBV15
J gene: TRBJ1-5
clone size: .
CDR3 protein: CATSTPSQQPQHF
CDR3 DNA: TGTGCCACCAGCACTCCTAGTCAACAGCCCCAGCATTTT

D gene: .
V gene: TRBV5-4
J gene: TRBJ1-2
clone size: .
CDR3 protein: CASSTGYGYTF
CDR3 DNA: TGTGCCAGCAGCACAGGGTATGGCTACACCTTC

D gene: .
V gene: TRBV11-2
J gene: TRBJ2-7
clone size: .
CDR3 protein: CASSARGQSYEQYF
CDR3 DNA: TGTGCCAGCAGCGCCCGAGGACAGAGCTACGAGCAGTACTTC

D gene: .
V gene: TRBV7-9
J gene: TRBJ2-1
clone size: .
CDR3 protein: CASSLGRVNEQFF
CDR3 DNA: TGTGCCAGCAGCTTAGGGAGGGTGAATGAGCAGTTCTTC

D gene: TRBD1
V gene: TRBV6-9
J gene: TRBJ2-7
clone size: .
CDR3 protein: CASSYPSDGQGDYEQYF
CDR3 DNA: TGTGCCAGCAGTTATCCCTCCGATGGACAGGGAGACTACGAGCAGTACTTC

D gene: TRBD2
V gene: TRBV4-3
J gene: TRBJ2-1
clone size: .
CDR3 protein: CASSRSAAGGPDNEQFF
CDR3 DNA: TGCGCCAGCAGCCGAAGCGCTGCGGGGGGGCCCGACAATGAGCAGTTCTTC

D gene: TRBD2
V gene: TRBV10-2
J gene: TRBJ2-5
clone size: once
CDR3 protein: CASRPGLAGGPGGAQYF
CDR3 DNA: TGCGCCAGTCGGCCGGGACTAGCGGGGGGGCCGGGGGGGGCCCAGTACTTC

D gene: TRBD1
V gene: TRBV2
J gene: TRBJ1-2
clone size: .
CDR3 protein: CASSRQGADYGYPF
CDR3 DNA: TGTGCCAGCAGTAGACAGGGGGCGGACTATGGCTACCCCTTC

D gene: TRBD1
V gene: TRBV18
J gene: TRBJ1-6
clone size: .
CDR3 protein: CASSPQQDRETSPLHF
CDR3 DNA: TGTGCCAGCTCACCACAGCAAGACAGGGAGACCTCACCCCTCCACTTT

D gene: .
V gene: TRBV5-1
J gene: TRBJ2-7
clone size: .
CDR3 protein: CASSYNYEQYF
CDR3 DNA: TGCGCCAGCAGTTACAACTACGAGCAGTACTTC

D gene: .
V gene: TRBV4-3
J gene: TRBJ1-4
clone size: few
CDR3 protein: CASSQDRTLNEKLFF
CDR3 DNA: TGCGCCAGCAGCCAAGATAGGACTCTCAATGAAAAACTGTTTTTT

D gene: .
V gene: TRBV7-6
J gene: TRBJ1-1
clone size: medium-sized
CDR3 protein: CASSLELQPGHKNTEAFF
CDR3 DNA: TGTGCCAGCAGCTTGGAACTGCAACCGGGACACAAGAACACTGAAGCTTTCTTT

D gene: .
V gene: TRBV30
J gene: TRBJ2-7
clone size: .
CDR3 protein: CAWSYLSPCEQYF
CDR3 DNA: TGTGCCTGGAGCTACCTCTCTCCCTGCGAGCAGTACTTC

D gene: TRBD1
V gene: TRBV29-1
J gene: TRBJ2-3
clone size: .
CDR3 protein: CSVEGSDRGNSPGSTDTQYF
CDR3 DNA: TGCAGCGTTGAAGGGTCGGACAGGGGGAACAGCCCGGGGAGCACAGATACGCAGTATTTT

D gene: .
V gene: TRBV18
J gene: TRBJ1-4
clone size: .
CDR3 protein: CASSKRGSATNEKLFF
CDR3 DNA: TGTGCCAGCTCGAAAAGGGGCAGTGCAACTAATGAAAAACTGTTTTTT

D gene: TRBD2
V gene: TRBV7-2
J gene: TRBJ2-7
clone size: .
CDR3 protein: CASSSLAGPSYEQYF
CDR3 DNA: TGTGCCAGCAGCTCACTAGCGGGCCCCTCCTACGAGCAGTACTTC

D gene: .
V gene: TRBV7-2
J gene: TRBJ2-5
clone size: once
CDR3 protein: CASSLRGETQYF
CDR3 DNA: TGTGCCAGCAGCTTAAGGGGGGAGACCCAGTACTTC

D gene: .
V gene: TRBV2
J gene: TRBJ1-1
clone size: .
CDR3 protein: CASSGLQGTSMNTEAFF
CDR3 DNA: TGTGCCAGCAGTGGCCTCCAGGGAACCAGCATGAACACTGAAGCTTTCTTT

D gene: .
V gene: TRBV15
J gene: TRBJ2-7
clone size: .
CDR3 protein: CATSRGRGQDGYEQYF
CDR3 DNA: TGTGCCACCAGCAGAGGGAGAGGGCAGGACGGGTACGAGCAGTACTTC